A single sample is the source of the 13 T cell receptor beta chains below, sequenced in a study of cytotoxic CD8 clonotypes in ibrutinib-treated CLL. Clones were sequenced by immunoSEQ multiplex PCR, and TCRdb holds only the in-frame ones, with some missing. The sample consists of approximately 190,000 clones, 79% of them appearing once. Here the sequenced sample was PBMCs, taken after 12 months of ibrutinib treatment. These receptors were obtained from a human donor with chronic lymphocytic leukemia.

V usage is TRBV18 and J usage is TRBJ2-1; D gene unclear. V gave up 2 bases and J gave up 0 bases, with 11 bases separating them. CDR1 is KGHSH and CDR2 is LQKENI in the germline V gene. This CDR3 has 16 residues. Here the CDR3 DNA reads TGTGCCAGCTCACCAACAGACACGAGCTCCTACAATGAGCAGTTCTTC. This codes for CASSPTDTSSYNEQFF.

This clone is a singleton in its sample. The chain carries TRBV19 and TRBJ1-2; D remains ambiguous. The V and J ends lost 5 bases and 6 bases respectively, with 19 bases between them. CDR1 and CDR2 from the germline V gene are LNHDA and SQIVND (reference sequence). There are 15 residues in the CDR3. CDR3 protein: CASSDPPLRAHGYTF. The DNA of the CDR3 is TGTGCCAGTAGTGACCCACCTTTGCGGGCGCATGGCTACACCTTC.

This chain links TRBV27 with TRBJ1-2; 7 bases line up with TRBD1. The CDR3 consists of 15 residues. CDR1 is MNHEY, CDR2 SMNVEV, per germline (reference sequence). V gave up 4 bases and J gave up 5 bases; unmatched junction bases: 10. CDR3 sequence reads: CASSSPRQGQYGYTF. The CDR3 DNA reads TGTGCCAGCAGTTCCCCCCGACAGGGTCAGTATGGCTACACCTTC.

The CDR3 here is CASAVGAGMVNEQFF. As DNA, the CDR3 is TGTGCCAGCGCCGTAGGCGCAGGGATGGTCAATGAGCAGTTCTTC. This rearrangement joins TRBV6-4 to TRBJ2-1, with D possibly being TRBD1 (5 bases). Germline CDR1 is MRHNA and CDR2 is SNTAGT. The CDR3 sequence is 15 residues long. V was shortened by 8 bases and J by 6 bases, with 20 bases between the two germline ends.

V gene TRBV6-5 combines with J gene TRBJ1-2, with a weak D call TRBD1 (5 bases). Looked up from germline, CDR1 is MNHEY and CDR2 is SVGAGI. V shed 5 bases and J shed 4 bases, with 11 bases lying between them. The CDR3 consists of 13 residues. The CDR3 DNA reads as TGTGCCAGCAGTGGGGGGGGTTTCTATGGCTACACCTTC. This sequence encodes CASSGGGFYGYTF.

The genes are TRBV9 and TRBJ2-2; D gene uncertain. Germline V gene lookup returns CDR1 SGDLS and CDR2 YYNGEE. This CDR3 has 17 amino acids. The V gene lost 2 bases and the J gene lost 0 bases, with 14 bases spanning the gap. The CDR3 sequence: CASSVRGLATNTGELFF. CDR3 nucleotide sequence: TGTGCCAGCAGCGTCAGAGGATTAGCAACGAACACCGGGGAGCTGTTTTTT.

The CDR3: CASSLGDGYEQYF. CDR3 DNA sequence: TGTGCCAGCAGTCTAGGGGACGGCTACGAGCAGTACTTC. The chain links TRBV7-9 to TRBJ2-7; D possibly matches TRBD1 or TRBD2 (5 bases each). The CDR3 has 13 residues. Germline V gives CDR1 SEHNR, CDR2 FQNEAQ (reference sequence). The ends were cut back, 6 bases at V and 3 bases at J, with 12 bases in the middle.

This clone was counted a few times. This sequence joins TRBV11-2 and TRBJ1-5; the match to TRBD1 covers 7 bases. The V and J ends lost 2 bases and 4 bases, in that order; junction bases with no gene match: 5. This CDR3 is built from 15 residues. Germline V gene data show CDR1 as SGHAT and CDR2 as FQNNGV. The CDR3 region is CASSLYSGQNQPQHF. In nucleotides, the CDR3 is TGTGCCAGCAGCTTATATTCGGGACAGAATCAGCCCCAGCATTTT.

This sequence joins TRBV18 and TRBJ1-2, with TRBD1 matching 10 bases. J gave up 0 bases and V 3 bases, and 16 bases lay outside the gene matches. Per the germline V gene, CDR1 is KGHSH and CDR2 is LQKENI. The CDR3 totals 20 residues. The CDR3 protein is CASSPEGILEGQGANYGYTF. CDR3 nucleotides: TGTGCCAGCTCACCCGAGGGAATATTAGAAGGACAGGGGGCTAACTATGGCTACACCTTC.

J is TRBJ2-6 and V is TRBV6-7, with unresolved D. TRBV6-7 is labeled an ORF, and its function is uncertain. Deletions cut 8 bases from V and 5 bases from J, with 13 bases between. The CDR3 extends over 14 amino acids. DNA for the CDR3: TGTGCCAGCTATTTACAAAGTCGGGCCAACGTCCTGACTTTC. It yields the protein CASYLQSRANVLTF.

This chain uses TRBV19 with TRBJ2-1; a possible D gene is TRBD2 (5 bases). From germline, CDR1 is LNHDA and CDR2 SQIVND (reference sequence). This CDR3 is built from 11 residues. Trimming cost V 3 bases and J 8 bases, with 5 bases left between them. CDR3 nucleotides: TGTGCCAGTAGTATGAGGGATGAGCAGTTCTTC. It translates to CASSMRDEQFF.

This chain's CDR3 is CASSSAPERQYF. CDR3 in DNA: TGTGCCAGCAGCTCCGCCCCCGAGCGGCAGTACTTC. The V call is TRBV7-9, the J call TRBJ2-7; no definite D call. This CDR3 is built from 12 residues. Trimming pared 4 bases from V and 9 bases from J, leaving 13 bases between. Per the germline V gene, CDR1 is SEHNR and CDR2 is FQNEAQ (reference sequence).

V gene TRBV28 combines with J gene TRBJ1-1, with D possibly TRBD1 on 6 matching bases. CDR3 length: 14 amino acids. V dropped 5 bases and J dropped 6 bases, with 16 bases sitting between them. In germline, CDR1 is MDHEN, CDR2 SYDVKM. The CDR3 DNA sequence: TGTGCCAGCAGTCCACAGGGCCTTTTCGCTGAAGCTTTCTTT. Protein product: CASSPQGLFAEAFF.